This is a list of T cell receptor beta chains from one sample in a study of tumor T cells in aggressive B-cell lymphoma. The protocol was immunoSEQ multiplex PCR, while the TCRdb copy is restricted to in-frame clones and leaves out a portion. The repertoire includes around 6,400 clones, approximately 86% of them detected once, and 3% to 3.5% sits in the top ten. The sequenced material came from tumor tissue. The receptor set was obtained from an adult with diffuse large B cell lymphoma. Some clones in this sample may be carry-over from other donors' samples. CDR3s include the opening cysteine and the closing phenylalanine or tryptophan. A D gene is named only where the DNA matches it firmly. Size tells how often a clone was seen (once, few, many) or the class of an expanded clone, and some rows leave it out.

size | J | D | V | DNA | CDR3
once | TRBJ2-1 | TRBD2 | TRBV6-4 | TGTGCCAGCAGCCCAAGCGGGAGTTTAATCAATGAGCAGTTCTTC | CASSPSGSLINEQFF
. | TRBJ2-2 | . | TRBV15 | TGTGCCACCAGCAGCCCATTGGCGGAGAACACCGGGGAGCTGTTTTTT | CATSSPLAENTGELFF
. | TRBJ2-7 | . | TRBV27 | TGTGCCAGCAGTTTAGGACAGGGTAACCGCGGGAGTCGTATAAGCGAGCGGTACTTC | CASSLGQGNRGSRISERYF
few | TRBJ2-1 | TRBD2 | TRBV2 | TGTGCCAGCAGTGCGGGGACTAGCTCCTACAATGAGCAGTTCTTC | CASSAGTSSYNEQFF
. | TRBJ2-5 | TRBD1 | TRBV9 | TGTGCCAGCAGCGTAGAACAGGGGGAAACAGAGACCCAGTACTTC | CASSVEQGETETQYF
. | TRBJ2-3 | TRBD1 | TRBV11-3 | TGTGCCAGCAGCTCTCCGGGACAGGGGGTCACAGATACGCAGTATTTT | CASSSPGQGVTDTQYF
. | TRBJ2-7 | . | TRBV2 | TGTGCCAGCAGTGAATGGCAGGCCTACGAGCAGTACTTC | CASSEWQAYEQYF
. | TRBJ1-5 | . | TRBV19 | TGTGCCAGTAGTATTAAAGAGGATCAGCCCCAGCATTTT | CASSIKEDQPQHF
. | TRBJ2-3 | . | TRBV12-2 | TGTGCAAGTCGCTTTCTGGGACAGGGGATTGATACGCAGTATTTT | CASRFLGQGIDTQYF
. | TRBJ1-2 | . | TRBV19 | TGTGCCAGTCCCCCTCGGGGAAACACCTTC | CASPPRGNTF
. | TRBJ1-1 | . | TRBV6-5 | TGTGCCAGCAGTTGGCAGGGGAACACTGAAGCTTTCTTT | CASSWQGNTEAFF